The next 25 T cell receptor beta chains were all read from a single sample in a study of cytotoxic CD8 clonotypes in ibrutinib-treated CLL. Sequencing was performed with immunoSEQ multiplex PCR; in TCRdb, only in-frame clones are kept and a portion is missing. The sample holds just over 200,000 clones, roughly 73% seen once. This specimen consisted of PBMCs, obtained after 12 months of ibrutinib treatment. Receptors originate from a human donor with chronic lymphocytic leukemia.

The chain has TRBV28 and TRBJ2-7; perhaps TRBD2 as D (6 bases). The V gene lost 5 bases and the J gene lost 6 bases, with 17 bases spanning the gap. The CDR3 consists of 14 residues. CDR1 is MDHEN, CDR2 SYDVKM, per germline. CDR3 protein: CASSPPGLTSEQYF. The CDR3 DNA sequence: TGTGCCAGCAGTCCTCCGGGACTGACGAGCGAGCAGTACTTC.

This chain uses TRBV27 with TRBJ2-3; TRBD2 matches 11 bases. V was pared by 5 bases and J by 1 base, with 5 bases of the junction left unmatched. Germline lookup yields CDR1 MNHEY and CDR2 SMNVEV (reference sequence). The CDR3 loop spans 16 amino acids. The CDR3 sequence: CASSLLAGDRTDTQYF. As DNA, the CDR3 is TGTGCCAGCAGTCTACTAGCGGGGGACCGCACAGATACGCAGTATTTT.

The chain has TRBV13 and TRBJ1-1; 11 positions match TRBD1. The V gene's germline CDR1 is PRHDT and CDR2 FYEKMQ (reference sequence). The CDR3 spans 15 residues. V trimming: 3 bases; J trimming: 2 bases; junction bases outside the gene matches: 2. DNA for the CDR3: TGTGCCAGCAGCTTTGGGACAGGGGGAAACACTGAAGCTTTCTTT. It yields the protein CASSFGTGGNTEAFF.

This clone has a single count. The rearrangement uses TRBV28 and TRBJ1-5; D is uncertain. V lost 2 bases to trimming and J lost 1 base, with 9 bases between them. Germline assignment: CDR1 MDHEN and CDR2 SYDVKM. This CDR3 is 15 amino acids long. The CDR3 sequence: CASSLLPLSNQPQHF. The CDR3 DNA reads as TGTGCCAGCAGTTTACTGCCTTTGAGCAATCAGCCCCAGCATTTT.

This chain uses TRBV18 with TRBJ2-7, with unresolved D. The V end lost 5 bases, the J end lost 2 bases, and 10 bases lay between the germline ends. From germline, CDR1 is KGHSH and CDR2 LQKENI. The CDR3 totals 13 residues. This CDR3 is CASSRQTAYEQYF. The CDR3 nucleotides are TGTGCCAGCTCAAGGCAAACAGCCTACGAGCAGTACTTC.

The CDR3 nucleotides are TGTGCCAGCTCCAAGGGGCGGTCGGGCACTGAAGCTTTCTTT. Amino acids: CASSKGRSGTEAFF. The chain has TRBV11-1 and TRBJ1-1, with D perhaps TRBD1 (5 bases). Trimming took off 8 bases at V and 4 bases at J, with 17 bases between the two ends. Germline loops: CDR1 SGHAT, CDR2 FQDESV (reference sequence). CDR3 length: 14 amino acids.

The chain is built from TRBV19 and TRBJ2-7; D gene uncertain. This CDR3 region has 13 residues. V was shortened by 0 bases and J by 3 bases, with 6 bases between the two germline ends. Germline CDR1 is LNHDA and CDR2 is SQIVND (reference sequence). As DNA, the CDR3 is TGTGCCAGTAGTATAGAAGTGGGCTACGAGCAGTACTTC. As protein: CASSIEVGYEQYF.

The chain couples TRBV6-6 to TRBJ2-2; 9 bases are shared with TRBD1. The CDR3 consists of 14 residues. Trimming took 6 bases from V and 6 from J; bases not matched to a gene: 5. Germline loops: CDR1 MNHNY, CDR2 SVGAGI (reference sequence). The CDR3 DNA reads as TGTGCCAGCAGGTCGACAGGGGGGTCCGGGGAGCTGTTTTTT. This sequence encodes CASRSTGGSGELFF.

The rearrangement uses TRBV19 and TRBJ1-2, with 8 bases matching TRBD1. Trimming cost V 5 bases and J 4 bases; bases outside gene matches: 9. The V gene's germline CDR1 is LNHDA and CDR2 SQIVND (reference sequence). The CDR3 is 15 amino acids. The CDR3 DNA sequence: TGTGCCAGTAGTCCCTATGGACAGGGTGGCTATGGCTACACCTTC. Residues: CASSPYGQGGYGYTF.

The genes are TRBV29-1 and TRBJ2-7; TRBD1 matches at 9 bases. The CDR3 loop spans 12 amino acids. Unmatched junction bases numbered 5, after V lost 6 bases and J lost 5 bases. Per germline, CDR1 SQVTM and CDR2 ANQGSEA. This CDR3 reads CSVIRDRDEQYF. Here the CDR3 DNA reads TGCAGCGTCATCCGGGACAGGGACGAGCAGTACTTC.

This chain links TRBV5-1 with TRBJ1-1, with D possibly matching TRBD1 (6 bases). Germline values: CDR1 SGHRS, CDR2 YFSETQ. There are 15 residues in the CDR3. V was cut by 3 bases and J by 3 bases, with 15 bases left in between. CDR3 nucleotides: TGCGCCAGCAGCTCCTCTCCAGGGGTAGACACTGAAGCTTTCTTT. The encoded protein is CASSSSPGVDTEAFF.

The chain couples TRBV5-1 to TRBJ2-3; a possible D gene is TRBD2 (5 bases). The CDR3 spans 15 residues. Germline V CDR1 and CDR2: SGHRS, YFSETQ. Trimming pared 1 base from V and 0 bases from J, leaving 9 bases between. The DNA for the CDR3 is TGCGCCAGCAGCTTGCCGCGGGTTAGCACAGATACGCAGTATTTT. This sequence encodes CASSLPRVSTDTQYF.

The chain uses TRBV5-4 and TRBJ2-3; a possible D gene is TRBD1 (6 bases). Germline V lookup: CDR1 SGHNT, CDR2 YYREEE (reference sequence). This CDR3 has 15 residues. Trimming took off 0 bases at V and 0 bases at J, with 8 bases between the two ends. The CDR3 loop reads CASSLGTVSTDTQYF. The CDR3 DNA reads TGTGCCAGCAGCTTGGGGACAGTCAGCACAGATACGCAGTATTTT. The variable domain in full, with the rest retrieved from reference TRBV5-4 and TRBJ2-3, is ETGVTQSPTHLIKTRGQQVTLRCSSQSGHNTVSWYQQALGQGPQFIFQYYREEENGRGNFPPRFSGLQFPNYSSELNVNALELDDSALYLCASSLGTVSTDTQYFGPGTRLTVL.

The rearrangement links TRBV7-9 to TRBJ2-1; TRBD2 aligns across 8 bases. CDR3 length: 16 amino acids. V gave up 1 base and J gave up 6 bases; unmatched junction bases: 8. Per the germline V gene, CDR1 is SEHNR and CDR2 is FQNEAQ (reference sequence). The CDR3 reads CASSLGPAGAFNEQFF. The CDR3 region has the DNA TGTGCCAGCAGCTTAGGGCCAGCGGGAGCTTTCAATGAGCAGTTCTTC.

The CDR3 DNA follows: TGTGCCATCACGGTGGGGGAGACCCAGTACTTC. This translates into CAITVGETQYF. The chain carries TRBV10-3 and TRBJ2-5; no clear D. The CDR3 runs 11 residues. The ends were cut back, 7 bases at V and 5 bases at J, with 8 bases in the middle. Germline CDR1 and CDR2: ENHRY and SYGVKD.

The rearrangement links TRBV10-3 to TRBJ2-5; tentatively, D is TRBD1 (6 bases). This CDR3 has 15 amino acids. CDR1 ENHRY and CDR2 SYGVKD come from the germline V gene. V was clipped by 0 bases and J by 3 bases, with 11 bases between them. CDR3 protein: CAISESGTTKETQYF. The CDR3 bases are TGTGCCATCAGTGAGTCCGGGACAACGAAAGAGACCCAGTACTTC.

The V call is TRBV5-4, the J call TRBJ2-1, with 13 bases fitting TRBD2. The trim removed 3 bases at V and 4 bases at J, leaving 7 bases unmatched. The CDR3 runs to 17 residues. From germline, CDR1 is SGHNT and CDR2 YYREEE (reference sequence). Here the CDR3 reads CASSSRLAGGPYNEQFF. CDR3 sequence (DNA): TGTGCCAGCAGCTCGAGACTAGCGGGGGGACCTTACAATGAGCAGTTCTTC.

The V call is TRBV9, the J call TRBJ1-5; D may be TRBD1 (5 bases). Trimming pared 0 bases from V and 7 bases from J, leaving 8 bases between. The CDR3 runs to 13 residues. CDR1 is SGDLS and CDR2 is YYNGEE in the germline V gene. This CDR3 is CASSVGGWQPQHF. The CDR3 bases are TGTGCCAGCAGCGTAGGGGGCTGGCAGCCCCAGCATTTT.

CDR3 nucleotide sequence: TGCGCCAGCAGCCCCAGGACGGGGCGGGACGAGCAGTACTTC. Residues: CASSPRTGRDEQYF. The chain has TRBV4-1 and TRBJ2-7; D may correspond to TRBD1 or TRBD2 (5 bases each). From germline, CDR1 is MGHRA and CDR2 YSYEKL. This CDR3 region has 14 residues. With 4 bases removed from V and 5 bases from J, the gap between germline ends came to 15 bases.

The chain links TRBV30 to TRBJ1-4, with D possibly TRBD1 on 5 matching bases. The ends were cut back, 0 bases at V and 5 bases at J, with 13 bases in the middle. The CDR3 loop spans 15 amino acids. Germline CDR1 GTSNPN, CDR2 SVGIG (reference sequence). Here the CDR3 reads CAWSVIAGLNEKLFF. The CDR3 nucleotides read TGTGCCTGGAGTGTAATAGCGGGGCTCAATGAAAAACTGTTTTTT.

The J gene is TRBJ1-2, the V gene TRBV11-2; D gene uncertain. Germline V gene sequence: CDR1 SGHAT, CDR2 FQNNGV. CDR3 length: 14 amino acids. Trimming took 4 bases from V and 1 from J, leaving 10 bases between them. The CDR3 nucleotides are TGTGCCAGCAGCTCCCCGGCTGTTAACTATGGCTACACCTTC. Translating it yields CASSSPAVNYGYTF. The whole variable domain, remainder taken from reference TRBV11-2 and TRBJ1-2, is EAGVAQSPRYKIIEKRQSVAFWCNPISGHATLYWYQQILGQGPKLLIQFQNNGVVDDSQLPKDRFSAERLKGVDSTLKIQPAKLEDSAVYLCASSSPAVNYGYTFGSGTRLTVV.

This chain connects TRBV27 to TRBJ2-6; no firm D call. CDR3 length: 13 residues. Between the trimmed V and J ends, which lost 6 bases and 0 bases, there was a span of 3 bases. Germline V CDR1 and CDR2: MNHEY, SMNVEV (reference sequence). The CDR3, as DNA: TGTGCCAGCAGGGACTCTGGGGCCAACGTCCTGACTTTC. Protein sequence: CASRDSGANVLTF.

In its sample, this clone was seen a few times. This chain connects TRBV7-3 to TRBJ2-1, with no clear D. The V gene's germline CDR1 is SGHTA and CDR2 FQGTGA. V was clipped by 5 bases and J by 2 bases, with 13 bases between them. This CDR3 is built from 15 residues. This CDR3 reads CASSANKATYNEQFF. The CDR3 bases are TGTGCCAGCAGCGCCAACAAGGCCACCTACAATGAGCAGTTCTTC.

The chain employs TRBV28 and TRBJ1-2, with 9 bases identical to TRBD1. The germline gives CDR1 MDHEN, CDR2 SYDVKM. This CDR3 comprises 15 residues. Losses at the gene ends were 4 bases for V and 8 bases for J; bases not matched to a gene: 11. The CDR3 protein is CASSSDGTGMRGYTF. CDR3 sequence (DNA): TGTGCCAGCAGTTCAGATGGGACAGGGATGCGCGGCTACACCTTC.

This chain connects TRBV5-5 to TRBJ2-7; D ambiguous. Trimming removed 0 bases from V and 1 base from J, with 14 bases in between. Germline V CDR1 and CDR2: SGHKS, YYEKEE (reference sequence). This CDR3 contains 16 residues. DNA for the CDR3: TGTGCCAGCAGCTTGGCCCCCCAGTCAACTTCCTACGAGCAGTACTTC. Its protein product is CASSLAPQSTSYEQYF.